This TCR beta chain was recorded in a study of Tregs in tolerant kidney transplant recipients. Notes on the study in general: Few patients were studied, so findings need validation in larger groups.

TCRdb's copy holds only in-frame clones and misses some; the assay was immunoSEQ multiplex PCR. Listed are over 45,000 clones; 0.7% to 0.95% falls within the top ten. As for this clone: Its antigen is not identified. The CDR3 goes on 3 residues after the read ends, and that part is filled in from the germline J gene.

This CDR3 spans 18 amino acids. Trimming cost V 8 bases and J 0 bases, with 27 bases left between them. Germline V gene sequence: CDR1 SGHRS, CDR2 YFSETQ. Source: CD4+ T cells from blood, taken before the transplant. The chain has TRBV5-1 and TRBJ2-7, with D possibly being TRBD2 (7 bases). The sequence came from a human donor who received a combined kidney and bone marrow transplant. CDR3 bases read: TGCGCCAGAGATAGGGGGGGGTGGGAACCCCCCAGCTCCTACGAG. Its protein is CARDRGGWEPPSSYE. The full CDR3 reads CARDRGGWEPPSSYEQYF.